The source of this TCR beta chain is a study of T-cell reconstitution after alpha-beta-depleted transplantation in children. This sample's TCRbeta library carried unique molecular identifier barcodes. In TCRdb, the PCR reads were re-called with MiXCR into one record per CDR3 protein. The top ten clones hold around 22% of a sample with roughly 300,000 distinct CDR3 sequences, around a tenth of them seen once. V lost 2 bases, J lost 10 bases, and 12 bases lay in between. CDR1 and CDR2 (germline): KGHSH, LQKENI. The CDR3 runs to 13 residues. The chain links TRBV18 to TRBJ2-1, with D perhaps matching TRBD2 (5 bases). This specimen was peripheral blood, taken 180 days after TCRalphabeta/CD19-depleted stem cell transplant. This receptor was taken from a male patient under 10 years old who had a stem cell transplant for chronic granulomatous disease, so the T cells may come from the graft donor. CDR3 residues: CASSPWSEGEQFF. CDR3 nucleotide sequence: TGTGCCAGCTCACCATGGTCAGAGGGCGAGCAGTTCTTC.